Sequencing of this T cell receptor (beta chain) was carried out in a study of T cells in localized non-small cell lung cancer. Notes on the study in general: An association was observed between higher blood T cell density and longer overall survival.

V trimming: 2 bases; J trimming: 0 bases; junction bases outside the gene matches: 3. Per germline, CDR1 SGHVS and CDR2 FQNEAQ. This CDR3 has 16 residues. TCRdb's table, derived via immunoSEQ multiplex PCR, lists solely in-frame clones and lacks some. The repertoire holds more than 20,000 clones, about 86% seen once, with about 4.4% in the top ten. Regarding this clone: What it binds is not known.

Sample: PBMCs, taken before any cancer treatment. The source is a man aged 40 to 70 with stage II lung adenocarcinoma. The chain uses TRBV7-8 and TRBJ2-2; 7 bases map to TRBD2. The CDR3, as DNA: TGTGCCAGCAGCTTACCTAGCGGTACGAACACCGGGGAGCTGTTTTTT. Amino acids: CASSLPSGTNTGELFF.